The clone carrying this TCR beta chain was detected a few times. The target antigen is unknown. The sample belongs to a study of T cell repertoires in cytomegalovirus infection. Study information: Matching HLA type and CMV infection were both indicated by public TCR beta signatures. General study results and limits: Accumulated public TCR beta family frequency recognized individuals carrying CMV together with the relevant HLA.

TCRdb re-derived calls from the reads in MiXCR, one entry per CDR3 protein. The sample includes around 120,000 distinct CDR3 sequences, roughly 41% of them seen just once. V lost 4 bases, J lost 0 bases, and 9 bases lay in between. This CDR3 contains 14 residues. CDR1 and CDR2 from the germline V gene are SEHNR and FQNEAQ (reference sequence). The V call is TRBV7-9, the J call TRBJ1-2; D remains ambiguous. This specimen consisted of CD8+ T cells from cultured PBMCs, obtained from culture after CMV antigen stimulation. The clonotype comes from a human donor in good health (CMV status not recorded). Some clones in this sample may be carry-over from other donors' samples. CDR3 nucleotides: TGTGCCAGCAGCTCTCCAGTTTCTAACTATGGCTACACCTTC. Translated, it gives CASSSPVSNYGYTF. Full variable domain (remainder filled in from reference TRBV7-9 and TRBJ1-2): DTGVSQNPRHKITKRGQNVTFRCDPISEHNRLYWYRQTLGQGPEFLTYFQNEAQLEKSRLLSDRFSAERPKGSFSTLEIQRTEQGDSAMYLCASSSPVSNYGYTFGSGTRLTVV.